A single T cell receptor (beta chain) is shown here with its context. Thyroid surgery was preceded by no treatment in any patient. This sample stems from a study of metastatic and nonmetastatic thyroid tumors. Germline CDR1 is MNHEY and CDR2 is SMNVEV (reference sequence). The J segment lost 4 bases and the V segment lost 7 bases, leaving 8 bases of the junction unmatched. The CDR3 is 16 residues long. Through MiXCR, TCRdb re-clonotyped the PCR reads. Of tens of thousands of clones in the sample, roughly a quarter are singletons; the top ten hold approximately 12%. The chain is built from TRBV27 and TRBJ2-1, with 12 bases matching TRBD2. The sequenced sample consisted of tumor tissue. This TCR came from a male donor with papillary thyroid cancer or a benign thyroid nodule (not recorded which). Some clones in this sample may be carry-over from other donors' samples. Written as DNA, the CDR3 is TGTGCCAGCAAGACCTCCGGGACTAGCGGGTACAATGAGCAGTTCTTC. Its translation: CASKTSGTSGYNEQFF.